One sample yielded the 22 T cell receptor beta chains listed below, sequenced in a study of blood T cell repertoires in COVID-19. Repertoires were generated with immunoSEQ multiplex PCR, while TCRdb's copy carries only in-frame clones and drops some. This sample has 200,000 to 250,000 clones; around 81% occur once, and the top ten carry around 3%. Sequenced input: peripheral blood. The origin of the receptors is a woman younger than 45 who had recovered from COVID-19.

This chain connects TRBV18 to TRBJ2-1; 12 positions agree with TRBD2. CDR1 and CDR2 from the germline V gene are KGHSH and LQKENI. The CDR3 is made up of 15 amino acids. V lost 5 bases, J lost 3 bases, and 2 bases stayed unmatched. The CDR3 region is CASSSGLAGYNEQFF. The CDR3 bases are TGTGCCAGCTCATCGGGACTAGCGGGCTACAATGAGCAGTTCTTC.

The chain links TRBV28 to TRBJ1-4, with 7 bases identical to TRBD1. The junction had 7 bases not matched to a gene; V was cut back by 4 bases and J by 5 bases. The CDR3 covers 15 residues. Germline V gene sequence: CDR1 MDHEN, CDR2 SYDVKM. DNA for the CDR3: TGTGCCAGCAGTTCAACCGGGACAGAGAATGAAAAACTGTTTTTT. It yields the protein CASSSTGTENEKLFF.

The V gene is TRBV28, the J gene TRBJ1-5, with a tentative D call TRBD1 (6 bases). Germline V lookup: CDR1 MDHEN, CDR2 SYDVKM. This CDR3 has 12 residues. The ends were cut back, 6 bases at V and 15 bases at J, with 18 bases in the middle. The CDR3 reads CASRPEQGKMHF. The CDR3 DNA follows: TGTGCCAGCAGACCGGAACAGGGAAAAATGCATTTT.

The V gene is TRBV19, the J gene TRBJ2-1, with a weak D call TRBD1 (5 bases). The CDR3 totals 13 residues. The V and J ends lost 5 bases and 7 bases respectively, with 12 bases between them. Germline V gene sequence: CDR1 LNHDA, CDR2 SQIVND (reference sequence). The CDR3 protein is CASSYQGGNEQFF. CDR3 sequence (DNA): TGTGCCAGTAGTTACCAGGGTGGTAATGAGCAGTTCTTC.

This chain connects TRBV29-1 to TRBJ2-7, with 7 bases identical to TRBD2. The CDR3 runs 14 residues. The V and J ends lost 4 bases and 3 bases, in that order; junction bases with no gene match: 9. CDR1 SQVTM and CDR2 ANQGSEA come from the germline V gene. Here the CDR3 DNA reads TGCAGCGTTGGGGGCCGGGGAGGGAACTACGAGCAGTACTTC. Encoded protein: CSVGGRGGNYEQYF.

This clone was counted a single time. J is TRBJ2-3 and V is TRBV11-2, with D possibly matching TRBD2 (5 bases). V gave up 7 bases and J gave up 2 bases, with 22 bases separating them. There are 17 residues in the CDR3. Germline CDR1 is SGHAT and CDR2 is FQNNGV. In nucleotides, the CDR3 is TGTGCCAGCACCTCGTGGCCGAGAGGGCGGAACACAGATACGCAGTATTTT. This translates into CASTSWPRGRNTDTQYF.

This clone was detected a few times. The chain joins TRBV29-1 to TRBJ2-3; a weak D match, TRBD2 (6 bases). V was pared by 4 bases and J by 4 bases, with 12 bases between. The CDR3 sequence is 13 residues long. Germline CDR1 and CDR2: SQVTM and ANQGSEA. The CDR3 loop is CSVGRGGADTQYF. The CDR3 nucleotides are TGCAGCGTTGGTCGGGGAGGTGCAGATACGCAGTATTTT.

The chain is built from TRBV7-9 and TRBJ1-4; D is ambiguous. Germline CDR1 SEHNR, CDR2 FQNEAQ (reference sequence). The CDR3 is made up of 14 amino acids. V lost 3 bases and J 8 bases, leaving 13 bases between the germline ends. The CDR3 sequence: CASSFNREEEKLFF. CDR3 in DNA: TGTGCCAGCAGCTTTAATCGGGAGGAAGAAAAACTGTTTTTT.

This clone was seen only once. The chain has TRBV28 and TRBJ2-5; 10 nucleotides align to TRBD2. The trim removed 2 bases at V and 5 bases at J, leaving 14 bases unmatched. CDR1 is MDHEN, CDR2 SYDVKM, per germline. This CDR3 comprises 18 residues. The CDR3 DNA reads as TGTGCCAGCAGTTTAAGTGTCAGGGTCGCTAGCGGGAGTGAGACCCAGTACTTC. Encoded protein: CASSLSVRVASGSETQYF.

The chain carries TRBV27 and TRBJ1-1; D not certain. The germline V gene encodes CDR1 MNHEY and CDR2 SMNVEV (reference sequence). V lost 5 bases, J lost 3 bases, and 19 bases lay in between. CDR3 length: 16 residues. The CDR3 coding sequence is TGTGCCAGCAGTCCCGGGCCCCTTTGGAGGGACACTGAAGCTTTCTTT. Its protein product is CASSPGPLWRDTEAFF.

The V call is TRBV5-1, the J call TRBJ2-1; TRBD2 aligns across 10 bases. The germline V gene encodes CDR1 SGHRS and CDR2 YFSETQ. The length of the CDR3 is 15 residues. With 0 bases clipped from V and 8 bases from J, the junction kept 5 bases outside the gene matches. CDR3 coding DNA: TGCGCCAGCAGCTTGGGGAGCGGGAGGGGAGATGAGCAGTTCTTC. It translates to CASSLGSGRGDEQFF.

The rearrangement uses TRBV28 and TRBJ2-1; TRBD1 aligns across 10 bases. CDR1 is MDHEN and CDR2 is SYDVKM in the germline V gene. V shed 4 bases, J shed 6 bases, and the junction held 6 bases outside the gene matches. This CDR3 has 15 residues. The CDR3 coding sequence is TGTGCCAGCAGTTCCAGACAGGGGGCGGGCAATGAGCAGTTCTTC. It specifies CASSSRQGAGNEQFF. Drawing the rest from reference TRBV28 and TRBJ2-1, the complete variable domain is DVKVTQSSRYLVKRTGEKVFLECVQDMDHENMFWYRQDPGLGLRLIYFSYDVKMKEKGDIPEGYSVSREKKERFSLILESASTNQTSMYLCASSSRQGAGNEQFFGPGTRLTVL.

The rearrangement links TRBV28 to TRBJ2-5, with D perhaps matching TRBD1 (5 bases). Germline-derived CDR1 and CDR2 are MDHEN and SYDVKM. V was cut by 4 bases and J by 1 base, with 13 bases left in between. The CDR3 length is 15 residues. The CDR3 here is CASSSSTEAQETQYF. The CDR3 nucleotides read TGTGCCAGCAGTTCCTCGACAGAAGCCCAAGAGACCCAGTACTTC.

The V and J genes are TRBV10-3 and TRBJ1-1; D may be TRBD1 (5 bases). The germline gives CDR1 ENHRY, CDR2 SYGVKD. The CDR3 covers 14 residues. V was clipped by 7 bases and J by 5 bases, with 17 bases between them. The CDR3 region is CAIIEGAGGTEAFF. The CDR3, as DNA: TGTGCCATCATCGAAGGAGCCGGGGGGACTGAAGCTTTCTTT.

This clone was detected only a few times. The rearrangement uses TRBV28 and TRBJ1-5; 10 positions agree with TRBD1. CDR3 size: 16 residues. The V and J ends lost 4 bases and 6 bases, in that order; junction bases with no gene match: 9. Germline V gives CDR1 MDHEN, CDR2 SYDVKM. CDR3 loop: CASSSPRDRGTQPQHF. The CDR3 DNA follows: TGTGCCAGCAGTTCACCCCGGGACAGGGGTACTCAGCCCCAGCATTTT.

The chain links TRBV7-3 to TRBJ2-1; TRBD2 matches 10 bases. The CDR3 length is 16 residues. The V and J ends lost 4 bases and 10 bases, in that order; junction bases with no gene match: 13. The germline V gene has CDR1 SGHTA and CDR2 FQGTGA. The CDR3 reads CASSSYSGRPVDEQFF. In DNA, the CDR3 is TGTGCCAGCAGCTCCTATAGCGGGAGGCCCGTCGACGAGCAGTTCTTC. Full variable domain (missing parts from reference TRBV7-3 and TRBJ2-1): GAGVSQTPSNKVTEKGKYVELRCDPISGHTALYWYRQSLGQGPEFLIYFQGTGAADDSGLPNDRFFAVRPEGSVSTLKIQRTERGDSAVYLCASSSYSGRPVDEQFFGPGTRLTVL.

The chain combines TRBV6-5 with TRBJ2-1; D unresolved. The CDR3 totals 13 residues. The germline CDR1 and CDR2 sequences are MNHEY and SVGAGI. V lost 5 bases and J lost 4, with 9 bases in between. Here the CDR3 DNA reads TGTGCCAGCAGTCTGGAGAGGTACAATGAGCAGTTCTTC. It yields the protein CASSLERYNEQFF.

The chain combines TRBV28 with TRBJ2-5; 7 bases fit TRBD2. This CDR3 spans 15 amino acids. CDR1 is MDHEN, CDR2 SYDVKM, per germline. J gave up 5 bases and V 7 bases, and 13 bases lay outside the gene matches. CDR3 amino acids: CASMGGGPFGETQYF. The CDR3 region has the DNA TGTGCCAGCATGGGCGGGGGACCATTCGGGGAGACCCAGTACTTC.

The chain is built from TRBV28 and TRBJ2-7; 12 positions agree with TRBD2. The CDR3 loop spans 19 amino acids. After removal of 6 bases from V and 2 bases from J, the junction contained 17 bases not matched to a gene. Per the germline V gene, CDR1 is MDHEN and CDR2 is SYDVKM. The CDR3, as DNA: TGTGCCAGCAGCCCCTCGGGACTAGCGGGTGTATCCTTCCCCTACGAGCAGTACTTC. Protein product: CASSPSGLAGVSFPYEQYF.

This clone has a handful of counts. In DNA form, the CDR3 reads TGTGCCAGCAGTGACTCCCGCGGGGGGCCAGATACGCAGTATTTT. This codes for CASSDSRGGPDTQYF. This chain connects TRBV6-4 to TRBJ2-3, with 8 bases that match TRBD2. CDR3 length: 15 amino acids. Germline V CDR1 and CDR2: MRHNA, SNTAGT. V was pared by 0 bases and J by 4 bases, with 3 bases of the junction left unmatched.

The chain recombines TRBV5-1 with TRBJ1-1, with 7 positions matching TRBD1. V lost 4 bases, J lost 0 bases, and 12 bases stayed unmatched. The CDR3 is 17 amino acids. Germline lookup yields CDR1 SGHRS and CDR2 YFSETQ. In DNA form, the CDR3 reads TGCGCCAGCAGCCCCCGACAGGGAAGGACGATGAACACTGAAGCTTTCTTT. Amino acid sequence: CASSPRQGRTMNTEAFF.

This clone was detected only a few times. This chain joins TRBV19 and TRBJ1-1; D is perhaps TRBD1 (6 bases). Germline V CDR1 and CDR2: LNHDA, SQIVND (reference sequence). V lost 2 bases to trimming and J lost 0 bases, with 13 bases between them. This CDR3 region has 16 residues. CDR3 region: CASSITGRGMNTEAFF. CDR3 coding DNA: TGTGCCAGTAGTATAACAGGGAGGGGAATGAACACTGAAGCTTTCTTT.